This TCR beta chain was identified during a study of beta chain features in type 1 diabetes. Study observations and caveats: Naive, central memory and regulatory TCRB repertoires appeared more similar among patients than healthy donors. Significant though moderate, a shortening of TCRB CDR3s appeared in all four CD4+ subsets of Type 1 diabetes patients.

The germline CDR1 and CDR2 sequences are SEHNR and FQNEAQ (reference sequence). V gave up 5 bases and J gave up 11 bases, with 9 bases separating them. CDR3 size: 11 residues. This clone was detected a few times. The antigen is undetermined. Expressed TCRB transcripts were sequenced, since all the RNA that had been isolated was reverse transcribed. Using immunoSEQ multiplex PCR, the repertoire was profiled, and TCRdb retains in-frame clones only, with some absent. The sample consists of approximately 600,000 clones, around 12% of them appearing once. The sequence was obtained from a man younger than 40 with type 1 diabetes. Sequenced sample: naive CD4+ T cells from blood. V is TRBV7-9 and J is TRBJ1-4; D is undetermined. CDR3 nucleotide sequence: TGTGCCAGCAGCCCCCGAGGGAAACTGTTTTTT. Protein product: CASSPRGKLFF.